This TCR beta chain was identified in a study of cytomegalovirus exposure and HLA in healthy donors. Study context: The platform used for the roughly 130 validation repertoires matched that of the roughly 720 first-cohort repertoires, a later analysis reported.

Per germline, CDR1 SGHTA and CDR2 FQGNSA. The CDR3 is made up of 14 amino acids. V lost 1 base, J lost 8 bases, and 12 bases lay in between. The donors were members of the validation cohort comprising over 100 subjects, separate from the roughly 680-subject first cohort. Generated by immunoSEQ multiplex PCR, the TCRdb table keeps only in-frame clones and is missing some. The sample consists of around 140,000 clones, about 91% of them appearing once. Study findings and constraints: That first-cohort TCR clusters tended to co-occur in the approximately 120 validation repertoires was found in a later analysis.

For this clone: Its antigen is currently unknown.

The sample comprised PBMCs. The TCR originated in a woman aged 18-35 years in good health and CMV-seronegative. The chain has TRBV7-2 and TRBJ1-5; D might be TRBD1 (5 bases). The CDR3 loop reads CASSLGVAREPQHF. The CDR3 DNA follows: TGTGCCAGCAGCTTAGGAGTGGCCAGGGAGCCCCAGCATTTT.